The 14 T cell receptor delta chains given below trace back to one sample, sequenced in a study of human gamma delta and Vdelta1 T cells. No antigen has been identified for these receptors. TCRdb re-called clones from the PCR reads via CATT. The table lists 6,000 to 7,000 delta-chain clones, approximately 40% of them singletons. Material: Vdelta1 gamma-delta T cells from blood grown in culture (DOT cells). Source of these receptors: a human donor in good health.

This clone was seen a handful of times. The chain combines TRDV1 with TRDJ1; TRDD3 aligns across 8 bases. CDR3 size: 23 residues. CDR1 and CDR2 from the germline V gene are TSWWSYY and QGS. The V segment lost 1 base and the J segment 0 bases; nucleotides outside the gene matches: 25. The CDR3 DNA reads TGTGCTCTTGGGGAACAAATCCTAGAGCGGTGGGGGATCCAGATGAGCAACACCGATAAACTCATCTTT. Encoded protein: CALGEQILERWGIQMSNTDKLIF.

J is TRDJ1 and V is TRDV1, with TRDD3 matching over 12 bases. From germline, CDR1 is TSWWSYY and CDR2 QGS. V shed 1 base and J 0 bases; nucleotides not matched to a gene: 27. CDR3 size: 25 residues. CDR3 in amino acids: CALGEPASSPGTGGYTYSYTDKLIF. CDR3 DNA: TGTGCTCTTGGGGAACCGGCCTCCTCCCCGGGTACTGGGGGATACACCTACTCGTACACCGATAAACTCATCTTT.

This clone is medium-sized within its sample. V and J are TRDV1 and TRDJ1; D is unclear. V lost 5 bases and J 0 bases, leaving 19 bases between the germline ends. There are 17 residues in the CDR3. Germline CDR1 TSWWSYY, CDR2 QGS. The CDR3 sequence is CALGFPPTVPYTDKLIF. In nucleotides, the CDR3 is TGTGCTCTTGGGTTTCCCCCCACCGTCCCTTACACCGATAAACTCATCTTT.

This clone is medium-sized (0.01 to 0.1%) in the sample. The sample has other DNA sequences that encode this CDR3 too. This chain joins TRDV2 and TRDJ1; D is ambiguous. The V and J ends lost 0 bases and 10 bases respectively, with 32 bases between them. The CDR3 length is 19 residues. In germline, CDR1 is GEAIGNYY, CDR2 EKD. CDR3 residues: CACDTPDGVTSTPFGRLIF. CDR3 nucleotides: TGTGCCTGTGACACCCCTGACGGGGTCACGAGTACACCCTTTGGTAGACTCATCTTT.

V usage is TRDV1 and J usage is TRDJ1; possibly TRDD2 for D (6 bases). CDR1 is TSWWSYY, CDR2 QGS, per germline. V lost 4 bases and J 0 bases, leaving 42 bases between the germline ends. This CDR3 comprises 25 residues. The CDR3 protein is CALGGYSYPVPIWEPSPKYTDKLIF. As DNA, the CDR3 is TGTGCTCTTGGGGGCTACTCGTACCCCGTTCCTATCTGGGAGCCCTCCCCAAAGTACACCGATAAACTCATCTTT.

V gene TRDV1 combines with J gene TRDJ1; 10 positions match TRDD3. Germline trimming cut 0 bases from V and 6 bases from J; bases unmatched to any gene: 16. The CDR3 totals 19 residues. Germline assignment: CDR1 TSWWSYY and CDR2 QGS. The CDR3 bases are TGTGCTCTTGGGGAACTAAACGACCTACCTAAACTGGGGGATTATAAACTCATCTTT. Its protein product is CALGELNDLPKLGDYKLIF.

The chain links TRDV1 to TRDJ1, with a tentative D call TRDD3 (5 bases). The V end lost 2 bases, the J end lost 10 bases, and 32 bases lay between the germline ends. The germline CDR1 and CDR2 sequences are TSWWSYY and QGS. CDR3 size: 19 residues. The CDR3 spells CALGEFTRQDQGTLSTLIF. DNA for the CDR3: TGTGCTCTTGGGGAATTTACCCGACAGGACCAGGGGACCCTCAGCACACTCATCTTT.

The J gene is TRDJ1, the V gene TRDV1; 12 bases line up with TRDD3. The CDR3 is 22 residues long. Germline V lookup: CDR1 TSWWSYY, CDR2 QGS. With V trimmed by 1 base and J by 0 bases, 18 bases remained unmatched. The CDR3 DNA is TGTGCTCTTGGGGAACGTCCCCTCACAATCCTGGGGGATACGAAGTACACCGATAAACTCATCTTT. Residues: CALGERPLTILGDTKYTDKLIF.

The chain is built from TRDV1 and TRDJ1; a possible D gene is TRDD3 (6 bases). Germline CDR1 reads TSWWSYY; CDR2 reads QGS. The CDR3 is 20 residues long. Trimming removed 0 bases at V and 0 bases at J, with 23 bases between. The CDR3 sequence is CALGELATRWGRGYTDKLIF. CDR3 nucleotide sequence: TGTGCTCTTGGGGAACTTGCTACACGCTGGGGCCGGGGGTACACCGATAAACTCATCTTT.

This sequence joins TRDV1 and TRDJ1, with 8 bases that match TRDD3. With 9 bases clipped from V and 1 base from J, the junction kept 22 bases outside the gene matches. Germline V gene sequence: CDR1 TSWWSYY, CDR2 QGS. The CDR3 loop spans 19 amino acids. CDR3 DNA: TGTGCTCTGGGGAGCCTTCCCCCATTGCACTGGGGGTTCACCGATAAACTCATCTTT. This encodes CALGSLPPLHWGFTDKLIF.

This clone was found a few times. The chain has TRDV1 and TRDJ1; TRDD3 matches 11 bases. Germline CDR1 and CDR2: TSWWSYY and QGS. The CDR3 spans 19 residues. V was clipped by 0 bases and J by 4 bases; unmatched bases: 13. CDR3 residues: CALGELFLLGDNLLDKLIF. In DNA form, the CDR3 reads TGTGCTCTTGGGGAACTATTCCTACTGGGGGATAACTTACTCGATAAACTCATCTTT.

In its sample, this clone is medium-sized. This chain uses TRDV1 with TRDJ1, with 9 bases fitting TRDD3. Germline lookup yields CDR1 TSWWSYY and CDR2 QGS. V gave up 2 bases and J gave up 0 bases; unmatched junction bases: 13. The CDR3 consists of 19 residues. This CDR3 is CALGESLGIRPVYTDKLIF. DNA for the CDR3: TGTGCTCTTGGGGAAAGCCTGGGGATACGCCCGGTGTACACCGATAAACTCATCTTT.

To note about this clone: A read error may explain this, as a much larger clone is one base away. The same CDR3 can be traced to other DNA sequences in this sample. The chain recombines TRDV1 with TRDJ1, with TRDD3 identical over 7 bases. V lost 4 bases and J lost 4; bases outside the gene matches: 18. The germline V gene encodes CDR1 TSWWSYY and CDR2 QGS. There are 18 residues in the CDR3. This CDR3 is CALGVLFPGTGANDKLIF. CDR3 nucleotides: TGTGCTCTTGGGGTACTGTTCCCCGGGACTGGGGCCAACGATAAACTCATCTTT.

V is TRDV1 and J is TRDJ1; tentatively, D is TRDD2 or TRDD3 (6 bases each). The CDR3 sequence is 18 residues long. V lost 3 bases and J lost 0, with 20 bases in between. The germline gives CDR1 TSWWSYY, CDR2 QGS. The CDR3 spells CALGERPTLGSYTDKLIF. CDR3 DNA sequence: TGTGCTCTTGGGGAGCGTCCTACCCTGGGGTCCTACACCGATAAACTCATCTTT.